The rows below give T cell receptor beta chains drawn from one sample of a study of T cell repertoires in cytomegalovirus infection. Which antigens these TCRs recognize remains unknown. TCRdb analysed the reads with MiXCR anew, one entry per CDR3 protein. The sample has roughly 280,000 distinct CDR3 sequences, 20% to 25% seen once. Sequencing used cultured PBMCs, obtained from culture after CMV antigen stimulation. These receptors were collected from a human donor in good health (CMV status not recorded). Some clones in this sample may be carry-over from other donors' samples. Each CDR3 is given with its conserved first and last residue. D genes are given only for firm matches. Clone size, where shown, is once, few, many, or a class for clones that have expanded.

clone size	D gene	J gene	V gene	CDR3 protein	CDR3 DNA
.	.	TRBJ1-5	TRBV4-1	CASSQDWGSDRASNQPQHF	TGCGCCAGCAGCCAAGATTGGGGTTCGGATAGAGCAAGCAATCAGCCCCAGCATTTT
.	TRBD1	TRBJ1-3	TRBV6-1	CASSQTGVAGNTIYF	TGTGCCAGCAGCCAGACAGGGGTAGCTGGAAACACCATATATTTT
many	.	TRBJ1-1	TRBV11-1	CASSFARQRPSEAFF	TGTGCCAGCAGCTTCGCCCGACAGCGCCCGTCTGAAGCTTTCTTT
many	.	TRBJ2-2	TRBV7-8	CASSLPRGELFF	TGTGCCAGCAGCTTGCCGCGAGGGGAGCTGTTTTTT
.	TRBD2	TRBJ2-2	TRBV12-3/TRBV12-4	CASSLSGLAGGELFF	TGTGCCAGCAGTTTATCGGGACTAGCGGGCGGGGAGCTGTTTTTT
many	.	TRBJ2-3	TRBV7-6	CASSLGISDTQYF	TGTGCCAGCAGCTTGGGTATTAGTGATACGCAGTATTTT
many	.	TRBJ1-2	TRBV11-2	CASSLEPGGPVYRYTF	TGTGCCAGCAGCTTAGAACCAGGTGGGCCAGTCTATCGCTACACCTTC
few	.	TRBJ2-1	TRBV5-6	CASSLQAGVTEQFF	TGTGCCAGCAGCCTCCAGGCAGGGGTGACTGAGCAGTTCTTC
few	TRBD1	TRBJ2-7	TRBV4-2	CASSQTGAGSSYEQYF	TGTGCCAGCAGCCAGACAGGGGCCGGAAGCTCCTACGAGCAGTACTTC
many	.	TRBJ1-6	TRBV7-6	CASSSTGNSPLHF	TGTGCCAGCAGTTCGACAGGCAATTCACCCCTCCACTTT
.	.	TRBJ1-6	TRBV20-1	CSARAEGLSNSPLHF	TGCAGTGCTAGAGCGGAGGGGCTCTCTAATTCACCCCTCCACTTT
many	.	TRBJ2-2	TRBV7-3	CASSLIPNTGELFF	TGTGCCAGCAGCTTAATCCCGAACACCGGGGAGCTGTTTTTT
few	.	TRBJ1-1	TRBV12-3/TRBV12-4	CASSFSRAQGKAFF	TGTGCCAGCAGTTTTTCCAGGGCGCAGGGGAAAGCTTTCTTT